The entry below gives a single TCR beta chain sequence along with its context. Patients from Seattle were sampled longitudinally, starting during active infection. Assay used: immunoSEQ multiplex PCR; TCRdb lists only in-frame clones, some missing. The data show 100,000 to 150,000 clones, approximately 90% seen once. The sample belongs to a study of blood T cell repertoires in COVID-19. Background on the study: Sample material is recorded as cDNA or gDNA derived from T cells, B-cell-depleted T cells, or PBMCs.

The V end lost 1 base, the J end lost 5 bases, and 11 bases lay between the germline ends. Germline V gene lookup returns CDR1 MNHNS and CDR2 SASEGT. This CDR3 spans 14 amino acids. The TCR sequence derives from a man aged 55 to 69 with COVID-19, enrolled during active disease. Input material: peripheral blood. The J gene is TRBJ2-5, the V gene TRBV6-1, with TRBD2 as a possible D gene (5 bases). For the CDR3, the DNA is TGTGCCAGCAGTGAAGTTACGGGCGGGGAGACCCAGTACTTC. Protein sequence: CASSEVTGGETQYF.